This T cell receptor (beta chain) was recorded in a study of blood T cell repertoires in COVID-19. This CDR3 region has 17 residues. The junction had 7 bases not matched to a gene; V was cut back by 0 bases and J by 4 bases. Germline CDR1 reads MGHRA; CDR2 reads YSYEKL. TCRdb's table, derived via immunoSEQ multiplex PCR, lists solely in-frame clones and lacks some. In the table there are some 240,000 clones, 75% to 90% of which are singletons. The rearrangement joins TRBV4-1 to TRBJ2-3; the match to TRBD2 covers 10 bases. This TCR derives from a woman in her forties who had recovered from COVID-19. Sequencing input: peripheral blood. CDR3 loop: CASSQDQRTSGADTQYF. The DNA for the CDR3 is TGCGCCAGCAGCCAAGATCAACGGACTAGCGGTGCAGATACGCAGTATTTT.